The source of this T cell receptor beta chain is a study of OX40 agonist ivuxolimab in advanced cancers. TCRdb's table, derived via immunoSEQ multiplex PCR, lists solely in-frame clones and lacks some. This sample has some 45,000 clones; 75% to 80% occur once, and the top ten carry 6.5% to 9%. On this clone itself: The antigen remains unidentified.

With 5 bases removed from V and 1 base from J, the gap between germline ends came to 12 bases. There are 15 residues in the CDR3. Germline CDR1 SEHNR, CDR2 FQNEAQ (reference sequence). The study sampled blood at baseline, cycle 4 day 1, and cycle 7 day 1. General study findings and limits: Clonal expansion was among the lowest in partial responders at 0.1-3.0 mg/kg, especially CD8+. Among expanded peripheral T cells, antigen specificity went undetermined.

The V and J genes are TRBV7-9 and TRBJ1-3; D gene unclear. Sequences were derived from CD4+ or CD8+ T cells sorted from blood, sampled in a trial of the OX40 agonist ivuxolimab. The TCR sequence derives from an adult with an advanced solid tumor such as melanoma, head and neck, liver or kidney cancer. CDR3 sequence: CASSTDGFSGNTIYF. CDR3 bases: TGTGCCAGCAGCACCGACGGGTTTTCTGGAAACACCATATATTTT.